This T cell receptor (beta chain) appears in the sequencing data of a study of CD8+ T cells in alopecia areata. Study-level information: Tofacitinib was given for 6 to 18 months, then stopped for 6 months.

Looked up from germline, CDR1 is SGHAT and CDR2 is FQNNGV. Trimming left V 5 bases short and J 0 bases short, with 3 bases between. The CDR3 has 12 residues. Isolated RNA was reverse transcribed into cDNA used as the sequencing template. This table comes from immunoSEQ multiplex PCR, and its TCRdb copy is limited to in-frame clones, with some not included. The sample has 110,000 to 150,000 clones, approximately 85% seen once; the top ten hold around 25%. Study conclusions and caveats: Resident alphabeta T-cell populations of normal skin are likewise subject to sequencing in scalp samples. Unlike in mice, where it was clearer, TCR sharing across patients was less clear, possibly HLA-related.

Treatment in this sample: oral pan-JAK inhibitor, 5-10 mg twice daily. Note on this clone: Its antigen is as yet unknown.

The source is a human donor with alopecia areata. This sequence joins TRBV11-2 and TRBJ2-3; D remains ambiguous. The input for sequencing was CD8+ T cells sorted from blood, taken at week 4, from a patient treated with tofacitinib. DNA of the CDR3: TGTGCCAGCAGCCGAAGCACAGATACGCAGTATTTT. Protein sequence: CASSRSTDTQYF. The complete variable domain, with remaining parts taken from reference TRBV11-2 and TRBJ2-3, reads EAGVAQSPRYKIIEKRQSVAFWCNPISGHATLYWYQQILGQGPKLLIQFQNNGVVDDSQLPKDRFSAERLKGVDSTLKIQPAKLEDSAVYLCASSRSTDTQYFGPGTRLTVL.